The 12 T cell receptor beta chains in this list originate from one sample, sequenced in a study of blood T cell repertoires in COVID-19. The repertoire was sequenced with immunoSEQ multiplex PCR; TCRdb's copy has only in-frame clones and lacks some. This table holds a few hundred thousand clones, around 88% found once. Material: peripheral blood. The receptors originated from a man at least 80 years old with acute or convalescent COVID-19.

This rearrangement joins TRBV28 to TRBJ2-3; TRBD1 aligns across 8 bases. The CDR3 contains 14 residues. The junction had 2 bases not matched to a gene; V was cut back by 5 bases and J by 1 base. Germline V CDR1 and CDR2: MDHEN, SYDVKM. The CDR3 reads CASSQDRGTDTQYF. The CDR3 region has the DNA TGTGCCAGCAGTCAGGACAGGGGCACAGATACGCAGTATTTT.

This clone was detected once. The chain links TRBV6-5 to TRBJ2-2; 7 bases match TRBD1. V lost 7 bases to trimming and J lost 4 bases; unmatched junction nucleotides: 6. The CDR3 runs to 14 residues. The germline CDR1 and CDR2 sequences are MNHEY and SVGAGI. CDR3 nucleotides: TGTGCCAGCATACGGGACAGACCCACCGGGGAGCTGTTTTTT. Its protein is CASIRDRPTGELFF.

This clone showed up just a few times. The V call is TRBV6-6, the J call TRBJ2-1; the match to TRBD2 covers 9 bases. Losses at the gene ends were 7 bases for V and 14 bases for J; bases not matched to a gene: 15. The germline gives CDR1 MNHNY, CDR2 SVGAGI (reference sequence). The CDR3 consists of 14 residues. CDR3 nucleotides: TGTGCCAGCACCTCCGGAGGCGGGGGGGAAAAGGAGTTCTTC. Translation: CASTSGGGGEKEFF.

DNA for the CDR3: TGCGCCAGCAGCTATACTGGCGGCTCTGGAAACACCATATATTTT. Residues: CASSYTGGSGNTIYF. The rearrangement joins TRBV5-1 to TRBJ1-3; D is ambiguous. The CDR3 runs to 15 residues. Germline CDR1 SGHRS, CDR2 YFSETQ. Trimming took off 3 bases at V and 0 bases at J, with 10 bases between the two ends.

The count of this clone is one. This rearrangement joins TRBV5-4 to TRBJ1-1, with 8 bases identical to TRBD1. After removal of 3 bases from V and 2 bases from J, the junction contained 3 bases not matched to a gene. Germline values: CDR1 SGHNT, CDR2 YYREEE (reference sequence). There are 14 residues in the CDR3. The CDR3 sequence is CASSYDRGNTEAFF. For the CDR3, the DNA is TGTGCCAGCAGCTACGACAGGGGCAACACTGAAGCTTTCTTT.

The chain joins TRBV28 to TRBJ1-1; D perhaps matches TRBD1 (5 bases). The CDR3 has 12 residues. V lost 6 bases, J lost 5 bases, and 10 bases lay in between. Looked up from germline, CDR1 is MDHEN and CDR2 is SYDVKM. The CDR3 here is CASRGGRTEAFF. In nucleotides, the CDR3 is TGTGCCAGCAGGGGGGGGAGGACTGAAGCTTTCTTT.

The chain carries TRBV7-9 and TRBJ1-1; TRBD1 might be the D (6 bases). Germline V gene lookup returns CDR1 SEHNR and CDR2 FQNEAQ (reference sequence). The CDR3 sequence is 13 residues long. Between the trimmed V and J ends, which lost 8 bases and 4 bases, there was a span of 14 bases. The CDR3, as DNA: TGTGCCAGCGGGAACAGGGCGGTCACTGAAGCTTTCTTT. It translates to CASGNRAVTEAFF. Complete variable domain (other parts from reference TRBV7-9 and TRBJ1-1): DTGVSQNPRHKITKRGQNVTFRCDPISEHNRLYWYRQTLGQGPEFLTYFQNEAQLEKSRLLSDRFSAERPKGSFSTLEIQRTEQGDSAMYLCASGNRAVTEAFFGQGTRLTVV.

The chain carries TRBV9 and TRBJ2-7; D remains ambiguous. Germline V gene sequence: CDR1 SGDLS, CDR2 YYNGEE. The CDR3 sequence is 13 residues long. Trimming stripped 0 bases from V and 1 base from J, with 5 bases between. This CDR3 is CASSVGPSYEQYF. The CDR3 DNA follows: TGTGCCAGCAGCGTAGGGCCATCCTACGAGCAGTACTTC.

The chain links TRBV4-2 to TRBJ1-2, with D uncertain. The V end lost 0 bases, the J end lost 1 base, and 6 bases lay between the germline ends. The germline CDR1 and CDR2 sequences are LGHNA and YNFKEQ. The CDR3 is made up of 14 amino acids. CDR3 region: CASSQDPSNYGYTF. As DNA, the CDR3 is TGTGCCAGCAGCCAAGACCCCAGTAACTATGGCTACACCTTC.

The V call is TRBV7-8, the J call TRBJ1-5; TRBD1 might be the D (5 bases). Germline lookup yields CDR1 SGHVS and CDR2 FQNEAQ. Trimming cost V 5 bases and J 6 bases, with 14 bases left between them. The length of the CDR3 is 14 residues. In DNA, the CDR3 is TGTGCCAGCAGCCCTAGCGGGGGGGGTCAGCCCCAGCATTTT. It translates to CASSPSGGGQPQHF.

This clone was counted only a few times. This CDR3 reads CASSSLKYSGNTIYF. The CDR3 DNA sequence: TGTGCCAGCAGCAGCTTAAAATACTCTGGAAACACCATATATTTT. This sequence joins TRBV5-8 and TRBJ1-3, with D unresolved. The V and J ends lost 4 bases and 0 bases respectively, with 11 bases between them. Germline loops: CDR1 SGHTS, CDR2 YDEGEE. There are 15 residues in the CDR3. Together with reference TRBV5-8 and TRBJ1-3, the CDR3 gives the full variable domain: EAGVTQSPTHLIKTRGQQATLRCSPISGHTSVYWYQQALGLGLQFLLWYDEGEERNRGNFPPRFSGRQFPNYSSELNVNALELEDSALYLCASSSLKYSGNTIYFGEGSWLTVV.

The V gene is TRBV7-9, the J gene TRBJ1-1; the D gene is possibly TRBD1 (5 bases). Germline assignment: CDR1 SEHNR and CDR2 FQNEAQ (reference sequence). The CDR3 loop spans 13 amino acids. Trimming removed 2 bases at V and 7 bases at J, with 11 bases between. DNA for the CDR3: TGTGCCAGCAGCTTATCGTTAGACAGTGAAGCTTTCTTT. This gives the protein CASSLSLDSEAFF.